The rows below give T cell receptor beta chains drawn from one sample of a study of blood T cell repertoires in COVID-19. The repertoire was sequenced with immunoSEQ multiplex PCR; TCRdb's copy has only in-frame clones and lacks some. The table has 120,000 to 150,000 clones, about four fifths seen once. The sample taken for sequencing was peripheral blood. Every receptor here comes from a human donor with acute or convalescent COVID-19. The donor label of this sample is uncertain. CDR3s include the opening cysteine and the closing phenylalanine or tryptophan. The D gene is left open where the match is weak. Clone sizes are given selectively: once, few, many, or a class where the clone is expanded.

d_gene: -; j_gene: TRBJ1-1; abundance: -; v_gene: TRBV19; CDR3aa: CASSIPMNTEAFF; CDR3nt: TGTGCCAGTAGTATCCCCATGAACACTGAAGCTTTCTTT
d_gene: -; j_gene: TRBJ2-1; abundance: -; v_gene: TRBV3-1/TRBV3-2; CDR3aa: CASSPLVRVPGDEQFF; CDR3nt: TGTGCCAGCAGCCCTCTCGTGCGGGTCCCTGGGGATGAGCAGTTCTTC
d_gene: -; j_gene: TRBJ1-1; abundance: -; v_gene: TRBV11-1; CDR3aa: CASSFFGGRGTEAFF; CDR3nt: TGTGCCAGCAGCTTCTTCGGGGGGCGAGGCACTGAAGCTTTCTTT
d_gene: -; j_gene: TRBJ2-7; abundance: -; v_gene: TRBV6-6; CDR3aa: CASNRGGYEQYF; CDR3nt: TGTGCCAGCAATAGGGGGGGGTACGAGCAGTACTTC
d_gene: -; j_gene: TRBJ1-5; abundance: -; v_gene: TRBV30; CDR3aa: CAWGVDRPQHF; CDR3nt: TGTGCCTGGGGGGTAGACAGGCCCCAGCATTTT
d_gene: -; j_gene: TRBJ1-1; abundance: few; v_gene: TRBV9; CDR3aa: CASSVAGGATEAFF; CDR3nt: TGTGCCAGCAGCGTAGCTGGAGGGGCCACTGAAGCTTTCTTT
d_gene: TRBD2; j_gene: TRBJ2-3; abundance: -; v_gene: TRBV5-1; CDR3aa: CASSRRGDLGNTQYF; CDR3nt: TGCGCCAGCAGCCGGCGGGGGGACCTCGGAAATACGCAGTATTTT
d_gene: TRBD1; j_gene: TRBJ2-1; abundance: -; v_gene: TRBV4-2; CDR3aa: CASSSDRATYNEQFF; CDR3nt: TGTGCCAGCAGCTCGGACAGGGCAACCTACAATGAGCAGTTCTTC
d_gene: -; j_gene: TRBJ2-1; abundance: -; v_gene: TRBV4-2; CDR3aa: CASSQVVGDEQFF; CDR3nt: TGTGCCAGCAGCCAAGTGGTAGGGGATGAGCAGTTCTTC
d_gene: -; j_gene: TRBJ2-3; abundance: -; v_gene: TRBV24-1; CDR3aa: CATSDFSGQGGSTDTQYF; CDR3nt: TGTGCCACCAGTGATTTCTCCGGACAGGGAGGGAGCACAGATACGCAGTATTTT
d_gene: TRBD1; j_gene: TRBJ1-2; abundance: -; v_gene: TRBV27; CDR3aa: CASSFDRENYGYTF; CDR3nt: TGTGCCAGCAGTTTTGACAGGGAAAACTATGGCTACACCTTC
d_gene: TRBD1; j_gene: TRBJ1-5; abundance: -; v_gene: TRBV6-6; CDR3aa: CASGQKGQGVYSNQPQHF; CDR3nt: TGTGCCAGCGGTCAAAAGGGACAGGGCGTCTATAGCAATCAGCCCCAGCATTTT
d_gene: -; j_gene: TRBJ1-2; abundance: -; v_gene: TRBV10-2; CDR3aa: CASRSHRDIYGYTF; CDR3nt: TGCGCCAGCCGTTCTCACAGGGATATCTATGGCTACACCTTC
d_gene: -; j_gene: TRBJ1-6; abundance: many; v_gene: TRBV5-1; CDR3aa: CASSDGGNSPLHF; CDR3nt: TGCGCCAGCAGCGATGGAGGTAATTCACCCCTCCACTTT
d_gene: TRBD1; j_gene: TRBJ1-4; abundance: -; v_gene: TRBV6-1; CDR3aa: CASSGGWTGANEKLFF; CDR3nt: TGTGCCAGCAGTGGAGGCTGGACAGGGGCAAATGAAAAACTGTTTTTT
d_gene: -; j_gene: TRBJ1-1; abundance: -; v_gene: TRBV9; CDR3aa: CASSGDGTNTEAFF; CDR3nt: TGTGCCAGCAGCGGGGACGGGACAAACACTGAAGCTTTCTTT
d_gene: TRBD1; j_gene: TRBJ1-5; abundance: few; v_gene: TRBV6-2/TRBV6-3; CDR3aa: CASSFSLDRAYQPQHF; CDR3nt: TGTGCCAGCAGTTTCTCCCTGGACAGGGCTTATCAGCCCCAGCATTTT
d_gene: -; j_gene: TRBJ1-2; abundance: -; v_gene: TRBV18; CDR3aa: CASSPRDTNYGYTF; CDR3nt: TGTGCCAGCTCACCCCGGGACACCAACTATGGCTACACCTTC
d_gene: -; j_gene: TRBJ1-4; abundance: few; v_gene: TRBV5-4; CDR3aa: CASSSGFKNEKLFF; CDR3nt: TGTGCCAGCAGCTCGGGGTTTAAGAATGAAAAACTGTTTTTT
d_gene: TRBD1; j_gene: TRBJ1-2; abundance: -; v_gene: TRBV24-1; CDR3aa: CATSGSGQGAPRGYTF; CDR3nt: TGTGCCACCAGTGGTTCTGGACAGGGGGCGCCTAGGGGCTACACCTTC
d_gene: TRBD1; j_gene: TRBJ2-1; abundance: -; v_gene: TRBV6-5; CDR3aa: CASTVGTGKHEQFF; CDR3nt: TGTGCCAGCACGGTGGGGACAGGGAAACATGAGCAGTTCTTC
d_gene: TRBD1; j_gene: TRBJ1-1; abundance: once; v_gene: TRBV11-2; CDR3aa: CASSRPGTGVRTEAFF; CDR3nt: TGTGCCAGCAGCCGTCCCGGGACAGGGGTAAGGACTGAAGCTTTCTTT
d_gene: -; j_gene: TRBJ1-1; abundance: -; v_gene: TRBV10-3; CDR3aa: CATRGVNTEAFF; CDR3nt: TGTGCCACTCGGGGAGTGAACACTGAAGCTTTCTTT